This T cell receptor (beta chain) was sequenced for a study of T cell changes during pregnancy in multiple sclerosis. Profiled with immunoSEQ multiplex PCR; TCRdb holds only in-frame clones, not every one. Of fewer than 50,000 clones in the sample, around 93% are singletons; the top ten hold roughly 4.7%. V shed 4 bases, J shed 3 bases, and the junction held 4 bases outside the gene matches. Per the germline V gene, CDR1 is SNHLY and CDR2 is FYNNEI. CDR3 size: 14 residues. Here the sequenced sample was CD8+ T cells from peripheral blood mononuclear cells, taken in the first trimester of pregnancy. The chain uses TRBV2 and TRBJ2-7; 9 bases align to TRBD2. This clonotype was sampled from a female donor with multiple sclerosis, enrolled in a pregnancy study. CDR3 region: CASSGLAEHYEQYF. The CDR3 DNA reads as TGTGCCAGCAGTGGACTAGCGGAGCACTACGAGCAGTACTTC.